A selection of T cell receptor beta chains follows, all from one sample in a study of early T cells in non-severe SARS-CoV-2 infection. Each CDR3 protein is one row after TCRdb ran MiXCR on the 5' RACE reads. The data contain tens of thousands of distinct CDR3 sequences, 7% to 7.5% of them singletons. The sequenced sample was whole blood, obtained at baseline. Every receptor here comes from an adult who was a healthcare worker with PCR-confirmed SARS-CoV-2 infection or an uninfected control (not recorded which). Both conserved end residues are part of each CDR3. The D gene is left open where the match is weak. A row's size may be missing; if present it is once, few, many or a size class.

j_gene	v_gene	abundance	d_gene	CDR3nt	CDR3aa
TRBJ1-5	TRBV19	many	.	TGTGCCAGTAGGGGTAGCAATCAGCCCCAGCATTTT	CASRGSNQPQHF
TRBJ2-7	TRBV5-1	many	TRBD1	TGCGCCAGCGGGACAGGAGCCTACGAGCAGTACTTC	CASGTGAYEQYF
TRBJ2-6	TRBV29-1	many	.	TGCAGCGCCCGGGTCAGCTCTGGGGCCAACGTCCTGACTTTC	CSARVSSGANVLTF
TRBJ2-1	TRBV10-3	.	.	TGTGCCATCAGTCAACTCGGGCCGTACAATGAGCAGTTCTTC	CAISQLGPYNEQFF
TRBJ1-1	TRBV10-2	few	.	TGCGCCAGCAGTGCTGTAGATTATGAAGCTTTCTTT	CASSAVDYEAFF
TRBJ2-3	TRBV20-1	many	.	TGCAGTGCTGGTCCCGGAGGGCCTGTGAGAGATACGCAGTATTTT	CSAGPGGPVRDTQYF
TRBJ2-5	TRBV7-9	.	TRBD2	TGTGCCAGCAGCATAGCGGGTCAAGAGACCCAGTACTTC	CASSIAGQETQYF
TRBJ2-5	TRBV6-5	many	TRBD1	TGTGCCAGCAGACCTAACAGGGGGACTGAGACCCAGTACTTC	CASRPNRGTETQYF
TRBJ2-7	TRBV5-6	many	TRBD1	TGTGCCAGCAGTATCGGGACAGGGGACGAGCAGTACTTC	CASSIGTGDEQYF
TRBJ2-3	TRBV6-5	many	.	TGTGCCAGCACCCGGTCCGGGAGAGATACGCAGTATTTT	CASTRSGRDTQYF
TRBJ1-1	TRBV6-2/TRBV6-3	few	.	TGTGCCAGCAGTTCCCCGAAACCAGAAGGTAGGAACACTGAAGCTTTCTTT	CASSSPKPEGRNTEAFF
TRBJ1-1	TRBV18	few	.	TGTGCCAGCTCACCGTCGGAGGGGTTGTCGAACACTGAAGCTTTCTTT	CASSPSEGLSNTEAFF
TRBJ2-1	TRBV18	many	.	TGTGCCAGCTCACCGGCCGGGACCACCTACAATGAGCAGTTCTTC	CASSPAGTTYNEQFF
TRBJ2-3	TRBV6-4	.	.	TGTGCCAGCAGTGAGGGACACCGCACAGATACGCAGTATTTT	CASSEGHRTDTQYF
TRBJ2-2	TRBV9	.	TRBD1	TGTGCCAGCAGCCAGGGACAGGCGAACACCGGGGAGCTGTTTTTT	CASSQGQANTGELFF
TRBJ2-1	TRBV24-1	.	.	TGTGCCACCAGTGAAACGTATGAGCAGTTCTTC	CATSETYEQFF
TRBJ2-7	TRBV5-1	few	TRBD1	TGCGCCAGCAGCTTGGCCCTGACAGGGTCCTACGAGCAGTACTTC	CASSLALTGSYEQYF
TRBJ1-1	TRBV10-3	many	.	TGTGCCATCAGGCAGGGATCTGAAGCTTTCTTT	CAIRQGSEAFF
TRBJ1-5	TRBV6-2/TRBV6-3	.	.	TGTGCCAGCAGTTACTCGGGGGGCCGCAATCAGCCCCAGCATTTT	CASSYSGGRNQPQHF
TRBJ2-1	TRBV7-2	many	TRBD2	TGTGCCAGCAGCACGGGACTAGCGGTGTACAATGAGCAGTTCTTC	CASSTGLAVYNEQFF
TRBJ2-7	TRBV12-3/TRBV12-4	many	.	TGTGCCAGCAGTCCAATGAGGGGCCGCGGTACCTACGAGCAGTACTTC	CASSPMRGRGTYEQYF
TRBJ2-2	TRBV20-1	few	.	TGCAGTGCTAGAGGGAACACCGGGGAGCTGTTTTTT	CSARGNTGELFF
TRBJ1-1	TRBV4-3	few	.	TGCGCCAGCAGCCAAGATGACTGGTCCCGCTCATCCTTGAACACTGAAGCTTTCTTT	CASSQDDWSRSSLNTEAFF
TRBJ2-5	TRBV3-1	many	.	TGTGCCAGCAGCCAAGCTCCCGGGACTCGAGAGACCCAGTACTTC	CASSQAPGTRETQYF
TRBJ2-3	TRBV5-1	few	.	TGCGCCAGCAGCTTGGGATCCCACGCTAGCACAGATACGCAGTATTTT	CASSLGSHASTDTQYF
TRBJ2-5	TRBV4-3	.	TRBD1	TGCGCCAGCCGCCAAGTCGACAGGGATCAAGAGACCCAGTACTTC	CASRQVDRDQETQYF
TRBJ2-1	TRBV24-1	few	TRBD2	TGTGCCCCGCTGGGAAGCGGGAGGGCCTTGGCTGAGCAGTTCTTC	CAPLGSGRALAEQFF
TRBJ2-5	TRBV7-2	.	TRBD2	TGTGCCAGCAGCTTAGTAGGGACTAGCCTACAAGAGTCCCAGTACTTC	CASSLVGTSLQESQYF
TRBJ1-5	TRBV11-3	few	.	TGTGCCAGCAGCTTAGAAGCAGGGGACCCTTATAGCAATCAGCCCCAGCATTTT	CASSLEAGDPYSNQPQHF
TRBJ2-1	TRBV5-1	.	TRBD2	TGCGCCAGCAGCTCACTAGCGGGAGGCGACAATGAGCAGTTCTTC	CASSSLAGGDNEQFF
TRBJ2-2	TRBV4-3	.	.	TGCGCCAGCAGCCAAGATATCGGTCGGGCCCGGGGCGGGGAGCTGTTTTTT	CASSQDIGRARGGELFF
TRBJ1-2	TRBV4-3	few	.	TGCGCCAGCAGCCAGGCGTCAGGGAATGGCTACACCTTC	CASSQASGNGYTF
TRBJ2-7	TRBV2	many	TRBD2	TGTGCCAGCGGGACTAGCGGGTCAGGAAGATACGAGCAGTACTTC	CASGTSGSGRYEQYF
TRBJ1-5	TRBV21-1	many	.	TGTGCCACGCCCTACCCCGGGGGCAGCAATCAGCCCCAGCATTTT	CATPYPGGSNQPQHF
TRBJ2-6	TRBV4-2	.	.	TGTGCCAGCAGCAAACAGGACCCAATGGCGTCGGGGGCCAACGTCCTGACTTTC	CASSKQDPMASGANVLTF
TRBJ1-5	TRBV30	.	.	TGTGCCTGGAGACAGGATAGCAATCAGCCCCAGCATTTT	CAWRQDSNQPQHF
TRBJ1-5	TRBV18	many	.	TGTGCCAGCTCACCTCAGCCGGGTCGCCCCTGGCGAAATAGCAATCAGCCCCAGCATTTT	CASSPQPGRPWRNSNQPQHF
TRBJ2-1	TRBV20-1	many	.	TGCAGTTGGAAGGATAGCTCCTACAATGAGCAGTTCTTC	CSWKDSSYNEQFF
TRBJ2-5	TRBV5-6	.	.	TGTGCCAGCAGTCATGTGACAGGAGATCAAGAGACCCAGTACTTC	CASSHVTGDQETQYF
TRBJ2-1	TRBV5-1	medium-sized	.	TGCGCCAGCAGCTTAAGACCTGGAGGAAATGAGCAGTTCTTC	CASSLRPGGNEQFF
TRBJ2-1	TRBV6-2/TRBV6-3	.	.	TGTGCCAGCAGGATCCGACTAGGTGAGCAGTTCTTC	CASRIRLGEQFF
TRBJ2-1	TRBV24-1	few	TRBD2	TGTGCCACCTCCGGACTAGCGGGAGTCAATGAGCAGTTCTTC	CATSGLAGVNEQFF
TRBJ2-2	TRBV4-2	many	TRBD2	TGTGCCAGCACCTCCCGACTAGCGGGAGCCACCGGGGAGCTGTTTTTT	CASTSRLAGATGELFF
TRBJ1-4	TRBV6-1	few	.	TGTGCCAGCAGTCCCGAACCTGCGACCGGCAATGAAAAACTGTTTTTT	CASSPEPATGNEKLFF
TRBJ1-4	TRBV20-1	few	TRBD1	TGCAGTGCACCGGAGGGGGCCTTTAATGAAAAACTGTTTTTT	CSAPEGAFNEKLFF
TRBJ2-2	TRBV7-8	.	.	TGTGCCAGCAGCTTAAGTAAGGGTTCGGACGCCGGGGAGCTGTTTTTT	CASSLSKGSDAGELFF
TRBJ2-1	TRBV6-6	.	TRBD2	TGTGCCAGCAGTCCCGGGGGGGAGCAGTTCTTC	CASSPGGEQFF
TRBJ2-2	TRBV11-3	many	TRBD2	TGTGCCAGCAGCTTAGCGTCCTGGACTAGCAACACCGGGGAGCTGTTTTTT	CASSLASWTSNTGELFF
TRBJ2-1	TRBV13	.	.	TGTGCCAGCAGCGCAGAAAGGGGACTCAGCTCCTACAATGAGCAGTTCTTC	CASSAERGLSSYNEQFF
TRBJ1-2	TRBV6-5	few	TRBD1	TGTGCCAGCAGTTATAGGGACAGGGTTGTCTCTGGCTACACCTTC	CASSYRDRVVSGYTF
TRBJ2-1	TRBV6-4	many	TRBD2	TGTGCCAGCAGTACCTTAGCGGGCAAGTTGAATGAGCAGTTCTTC	CASSTLAGKLNEQFF
TRBJ2-2	TRBV7-2	.	TRBD2	TGTGCCAGCAGCTTTGCGGGAGAAATCGGGGAGCTGTTTTTT	CASSFAGEIGELFF